The clone carrying this TCR beta chain was counted many times. As processed by the authors: The study's classifier, a distant-metastasis tool for papillary thyroid cancer, was built using CDR3 differences across clinicopathological groups. MiXCR reprocessed the PCR reads for TCRdb. TCRdb's processing, not the study's, gives the V and J calls here. Of 65,000 to 70,000 clones in the sample, 11% to 15% were seen once. The source of the sample is a study of metastatic and nonmetastatic thyroid tumors. Study details: Repertoires of blood and of tissue (tumor or nodule) from malignant and benign thyroid patients were compared.

Among the patients, none had received any treatment before thyroid surgery. The CDR3 sequence is 13 residues long. Germline V CDR1 and CDR2: MNHNS, SASEGT. Trimming stripped 6 bases from V and 7 bases from J, with 13 bases between. This clonotype was sampled from a male donor with papillary thyroid cancer or a benign thyroid nodule (not recorded which). Some clones in this sample may be carry-over from other donors' samples. The rearrangement uses TRBV6-1 and TRBJ2-1; perhaps TRBD1 as D (5 bases). The sequencing input was blood. The CDR3 coding sequence is TGTGCCAGCAGCCAGAGTCAGGGAAATGAGCAGTTCTTC. This codes for CASSQSQGNEQFF.